This entry is about one TCR beta chain. The target of this receptor is not known. One base away there is no much larger clone; base qualities are not given. The sample belongs to a study of T cell responses to AZD1222 COVID-19 vaccine (dated by TCRdb to about 2021). For context, the study as a whole: AZD1222 recipients given second doses at about 4 weeks or at about 12 weeks were pooled, since spike-specific TCR depth and breadth were not found to differ between the two schedules. A total of 233 trial participants underwent TCR sequencing, of whom approximately 200 had received two doses of AZD1222 and about 25 had received two doses of the MenACWY control vaccine. Trial participants were enrolled into age subgroups of 18-55, 56-69 and 70-plus years, which contained about 150, 28 and 57 TCR-sequenced participants, respectively. Overall study results and their limits: The 56-69-year group was small, and its depth increase did not reach significance, likely because of low power. Most participants were white British and females outnumbered males, and the authors suggested that clonal diversity may have been underestimated. After two AZD1222 doses, spike-specific TCR breadth and depth were significantly higher than at day 0 and than in MenACWY recipients. Because no day 14 peak-response samples were available, the repertoires could be characterized only after the peak T cell response. Nearly half of unique spike-specific TCRs reportedly recognized epitopes outside regions mutated in the B.1.351 and B.1.1.7 variants. Conclusions about previously exposed vaccinees were limited because only six AZD1222 recipients were SARS-CoV-2 seropositive at baseline. CD4 TCRs associated with the vaccine covered the entire spike protein, and the dominant responses were in regions 160-218 and 743-854.

The sample's time point label, decoded: baseline before first vaccination. Samples from vaccinated people were obtained from the UK trials COV001 and COV002, which included a single-blind randomized controlled phase 2/3 trial of AZD1222 (ChAdOx1 nCoV-19) in healthy adults. For TCRbeta chain sequencing, PBMC samples from trial participants were taken at day 0 and at day 28 after the second dose. The CDR3 regions of human TCRbeta chains were subjected to immunosequencing. The original methods were these. TCRs in the repertoires were compared against a reference library of SARS-CoV-2-specific TCRs that had been generated with the MIRA antigen-specificity platform. Breadth meant the fraction of unique TCRs that were SARS-CoV-2-associated, whereas depth meant the fraction of total T cells that were SARS-CoV-2-associated. Using the MIRA data, every spike-specific TCR was mapped to the spike region that the TCR reacted to and assigned to either a CD4 or a CD8 class. Log10-transformed breadth and depth values were compared by one-way ANOVA with Sidak's multiple comparisons tests. Here the immuneACCESS table is served through TCRdb, limited to in-frame sequences with V and J called. Missing clones are a known gap in these copies; in checked studies unresolved V genes cover under half, and the rest lacks a known reason. V and J calls and clone size are those listed in that table; D and trimming were worked out from the DNA. The sample data list 130,000 or so clones, and approximately 86% of these were observed just once. The ten biggest clones cover 12% of the sample.

CDR1 and CDR2 were assigned from the germline V gene as ENHRY and SYGVKD. The junction carries 12 bases between V and J, which are trimmed by 7 bases and 0 bases respectively. The CDR3 numbers 15 residues from cysteine through phenylalanine. The read is trimmed to its CDR3 DNA, 45 bases read in frame from base 1. This chain joins TRBV10-3 to TRBJ2-2; the D region is possibly TRBD1 or TRBD2, each matching across 5 bases. Sample: peripheral blood, taken on day 0 of AZD1222 vaccination. This TCR was recovered from an adult in good health. CDR3 reads: CAINPGRANTGELFF. The DNA sequence is as follows: TGTGCCATCAACCCGGGACGGGCGAACACCGGGGAGCTGTTTTTT.